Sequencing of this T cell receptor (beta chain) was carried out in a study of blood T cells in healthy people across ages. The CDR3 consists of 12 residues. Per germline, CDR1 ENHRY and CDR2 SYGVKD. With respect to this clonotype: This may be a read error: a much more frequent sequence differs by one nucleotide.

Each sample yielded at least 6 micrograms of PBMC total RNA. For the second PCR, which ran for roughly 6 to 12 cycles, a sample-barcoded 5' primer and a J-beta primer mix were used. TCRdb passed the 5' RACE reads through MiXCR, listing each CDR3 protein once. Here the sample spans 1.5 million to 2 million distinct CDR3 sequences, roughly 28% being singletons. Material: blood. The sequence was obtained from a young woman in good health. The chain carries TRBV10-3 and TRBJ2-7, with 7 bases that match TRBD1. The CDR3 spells CSMGTASYEQYF. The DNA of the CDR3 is TGTTCCATGGGGACAGCTTCTTACGAGCAGTACTTC.